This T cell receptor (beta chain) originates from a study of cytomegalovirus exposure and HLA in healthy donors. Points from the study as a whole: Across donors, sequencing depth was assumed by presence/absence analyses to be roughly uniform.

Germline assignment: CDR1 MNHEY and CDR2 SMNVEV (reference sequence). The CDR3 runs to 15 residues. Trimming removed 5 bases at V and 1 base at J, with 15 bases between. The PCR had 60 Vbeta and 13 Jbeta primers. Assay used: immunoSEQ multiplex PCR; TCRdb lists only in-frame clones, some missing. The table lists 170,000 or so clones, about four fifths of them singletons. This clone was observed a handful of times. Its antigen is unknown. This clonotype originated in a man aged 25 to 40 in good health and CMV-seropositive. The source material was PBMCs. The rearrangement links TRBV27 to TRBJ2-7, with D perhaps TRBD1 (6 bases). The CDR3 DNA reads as TGTGCCAGCAGTGAAGCGACAGGTGGATCCTACGAGCAGTACTTC. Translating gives CASSEATGGSYEQYF.